The 14 T cell receptor beta chains below all came from one sample that was sequenced in a study of beta chain features in type 1 diabetes. Expressed TCRB transcripts got sequenced, as all isolated RNA was reverse transcribed. Produced via immunoSEQ multiplex PCR; TCRdb's table is partial and in-frame only. The sample has under 950,000 clones; roughly 15% are singletons. Sequenced material: naive CD4+ T cells from blood. The receptors shown here come from a woman under 30 in good health.

The rearrangement joins TRBV23-1 to TRBJ2-7; D may be TRBD1 (6 bases). TRBV23-1 is an open reading frame, and its role is uncertain. The CDR3 length is 14 residues. With 7 bases removed from V and 1 base from J, the gap between germline ends came to 14 bases. The CDR3 spells CASIEETGSYEQYF. DNA for the CDR3: TGCGCCAGCATCGAAGAGACAGGTTCCTACGAGCAGTACTTC.

V and J are TRBV7-2 and TRBJ2-3; D assignment may be TRBD1 or TRBD2 (5 bases each). V was shortened by 5 bases and J by 2 bases, with 17 bases between the two germline ends. This CDR3 has 16 residues. The germline V gene encodes CDR1 SGHTA and CDR2 FQGNSA. CDR3 amino acids: CASSQSSGGTTDTQYF. The CDR3 DNA reads as TGTGCCAGCAGCCAATCGTCGGGTGGGACCACAGATACGCAGTATTTT.

This clone was picked up a small number of times. The gene calls are TRBV5-1 and TRBJ2-7; 10 nucleotides align to TRBD2. Germline CDR1 is SGHRS and CDR2 is YFSETQ. The CDR3 loop spans 14 amino acids. Trimming at V came to 3 bases and at J to 4 bases, leaving 4 bases not matched to a gene. The CDR3 DNA follows: TGCGCCAGCAGCTCTAGCGGGAGTGGGTACGAGCAGTACTTC. It is translated as CASSSSGSGYEQYF. Using reference TRBV5-1 and TRBJ2-7 for the parts outside the CDR3, the full variable domain is KAGVTQTPRYLIKTRGQQVTLSCSPISGHRSVSWYQQTPGQGLQFLFEYFSETQRNKGNFPGRFSGRQFSNSRSEMNVSTLELGDSALYLCASSSSGSGYEQYFGPGTRLTVT.

The chain carries TRBV4-3 and TRBJ2-5, with TRBD2 matching 11 bases. Germline V lookup: CDR1 LGHNA, CDR2 YSLEER. The ends lost 4 bases at V and 2 bases at J; junction bases unmatched: 6. This CDR3 contains 16 residues. The DNA of the CDR3 is TGCGCCAGCAGCCGGATGACTAGCGGGGCACAAGAGACCCAGTACTTC. This sequence encodes CASSRMTSGAQETQYF.

The chain employs TRBV28 and TRBJ1-1, with a possible D match to TRBD1 (5 bases). The V end lost 7 bases, the J end lost 3 bases, and 15 bases lay between the germline ends. The CDR3 loop spans 14 amino acids. Germline loops: CDR1 MDHEN, CDR2 SYDVKM. The CDR3 sequence: CASTITGGYTEAFF. The CDR3 DNA reads TGTGCCAGCACCATCACGGGGGGATACACTGAAGCTTTCTTT.

The table lists this clone with a few counts. This specimen includes other DNA sequences encoding the same CDR3. The chain couples TRBV29-1 to TRBJ2-7; 7 bases are shared with TRBD2. CDR1 SQVTM and CDR2 ANQGSEA come from the germline V gene. The CDR3 is made up of 13 amino acids. J gave up 9 bases and V 4 bases, and 12 bases lay outside the gene matches. CDR3: CSVGLRENQGQYF. Here the CDR3 DNA reads TGCAGCGTTGGGCTGCGGGAGAATCAGGGGCAGTACTTC.

This clone was picked up a small number of times. The DNA for the CDR3 is TGTGCCAGCAGCATACTAGCGGGAGGGCCGCATGAGCAGTTCTTC. This gives the protein CASSILAGGPHEQFF. The chain has TRBV11-1 and TRBJ2-1, with TRBD2 matching over 13 bases. Germline lookup yields CDR1 SGHAT and CDR2 FQDESV (reference sequence). V lost 5 bases to trimming and J lost 8 bases; unmatched junction nucleotides: 6. The CDR3 length is 15 residues.

The gene calls are TRBV4-3 and TRBJ2-5; perhaps TRBD2 as D (6 bases). V shed 0 bases and J shed 2 bases, with 13 bases lying between them. The CDR3 extends over 16 amino acids. CDR1 and CDR2 from the germline V gene are LGHNA and YSLEER. CDR3 loop: CASSQDLRGGQETQYF. DNA of the CDR3: TGCGCCAGCAGCCAAGATCTTCGGGGAGGTCAAGAGACCCAGTACTTC.

V gene TRBV6-5 combines with J gene TRBJ2-1; the match to TRBD1 covers 8 bases. Germline V gene lookup returns CDR1 MNHEY and CDR2 SVGAGI. V shed 2 bases and J 3 bases; nucleotides not matched to a gene: 3. There are 15 residues in the CDR3. DNA for the CDR3: TGTGCCAGCAGTTACGGGACAGGAGTCTACAATGAGCAGTTCTTC. This translates into CASSYGTGVYNEQFF.

The chain is built from TRBV11-2 and TRBJ2-6, with D unresolved. This CDR3 is built from 14 residues. Germline V CDR1 and CDR2: SGHAT, FQNNGV. Trimming removed 4 bases from V and 6 bases from J, with 10 bases in between. The DNA of the CDR3 is TGTGCCAGCAGCTCGTACGCGGCGGCCAACGTCCTGACTTTC. Protein sequence: CASSSYAAANVLTF.

This clone was seen a few times. V gene TRBV29-1 combines with J gene TRBJ2-7, with 10 bases lining up with TRBD2. Germline V gene sequence: CDR1 SQVTM, CDR2 ANQGSEA. This CDR3 has 13 amino acids. J lost 3 bases, V lost 6 bases, and 5 bases had no gene match. For the CDR3, the DNA is TGCAGCGTAATGGCTAGCGGGAGCTACGAGCAGTACTTC. The encoded protein is CSVMASGSYEQYF.

Only a few counts were recorded for this clone. The rearrangement links TRBV18 to TRBJ2-7, with D unclear. Germline V lookup: CDR1 KGHSH, CDR2 LQKENI. With 5 bases removed from V and 6 bases from J, the gap between germline ends came to 20 bases. There are 15 residues in the CDR3. In DNA, the CDR3 is TGTGCCAGCTCATCAGACCCAGGTGGGCGCGGCGAGCAGTACTTC. Translated: CASSSDPGGRGEQYF.

The chain carries TRBV7-2 and TRBJ1-1; D might be TRBD1 (5 bases). The CDR3 loop spans 14 amino acids. Germline V gene data show CDR1 as SGHTA and CDR2 as FQGNSA. With 7 bases removed from V and 5 bases from J, the gap between germline ends came to 17 bases. CDR3 residues: CASTPGGEWTEAFF. CDR3 bases: TGTGCCAGCACCCCTGGGGGGGAGTGGACTGAAGCTTTCTTT.

The J gene is TRBJ1-5, the V gene TRBV5-1; tentative D call: TRBD1 (6 bases). V lost 0 bases, J lost 8 bases, and 18 bases lay in between. Germline CDR1 and CDR2: SGHRS and YFSETQ. This CDR3 is 16 amino acids long. The CDR3: CASSLGQGGQGEPQHF. In DNA, the CDR3 is TGCGCCAGCAGCTTGGGGCAAGGGGGGCAAGGAGAGCCCCAGCATTTT. Full variable domain (missing parts from reference TRBV5-1 and TRBJ1-5): KAGVTQTPRYLIKTRGQQVTLSCSPISGHRSVSWYQQTPGQGLQFLFEYFSETQRNKGNFPGRFSGRQFSNSRSEMNVSTLELGDSALYLCASSLGQGGQGEPQHFGDGTRLSIL.